This paragraph reports one TCR beta chain. The length of the CDR3 is 11 residues. Trimming pared 5 bases from V and 12 bases from J, leaving 14 bases between. The germline V gene has CDR1 SEHNR and CDR2 FQNEAQ (reference sequence). Unique molecular identifiers were incorporated when the TCRbeta library was constructed. TCRdb ran MiXCR on the PCR reads and lists one entry per CDR3 protein. The sample holds around 380,000 distinct CDR3 sequences, roughly a tenth seen once. The sample comes from a study of T-cell reconstitution after alpha-beta-depleted transplantation in children. The rearrangement links TRBV7-9 to TRBJ2-7, with a weak D call TRBD2 (5 bases). The sample was PBMCs from the stem cell graft donor, taken from the stem cell graft. The sequence was collected from a human donor who donated a stem cell graft to a child with acute myeloid leukemia. The CDR3 loop reads CASSDGNLWYF. CDR3 in DNA: TGTGCCAGCAGCGACGGGAACTTGTGGTACTTC.